This T cell receptor beta chain was sequenced during a study of PD-L1 blockade in urothelial cancer. Turning to the study itself: T cell content in blood samples showed a median of about 140,000.

What went into each PCR as a spike was synthetic TCR analog templates. Sequencing was performed with immunoSEQ multiplex PCR; in TCRdb, only in-frame clones are kept and a portion is missing. The sample yields tens of thousands of clones, 70% to 85% seen once. Time point here: peripheral blood 6 weeks after treatment start. The patients had locally advanced or metastatic urothelial carcinoma. Per germline, CDR1 SGHDT and CDR2 YYEEEE. The CDR3 consists of 13 residues. Trimming removed 1 base from V and 0 bases from J, with 2 bases in between. The receptor's source is a man aged 50-60 years with urothelial cancer. The specimen comprised PBMCs, sampled around atezolizumab (anti-PD-L1) treatment. This chain connects TRBV5-6 to TRBJ1-3; D ambiguous. CDR3 DNA: TGTGCCAGCAGCTTGCTCTCTGGAAACACCATATATTTT. It yields the protein CASSLLSGNTIYF.